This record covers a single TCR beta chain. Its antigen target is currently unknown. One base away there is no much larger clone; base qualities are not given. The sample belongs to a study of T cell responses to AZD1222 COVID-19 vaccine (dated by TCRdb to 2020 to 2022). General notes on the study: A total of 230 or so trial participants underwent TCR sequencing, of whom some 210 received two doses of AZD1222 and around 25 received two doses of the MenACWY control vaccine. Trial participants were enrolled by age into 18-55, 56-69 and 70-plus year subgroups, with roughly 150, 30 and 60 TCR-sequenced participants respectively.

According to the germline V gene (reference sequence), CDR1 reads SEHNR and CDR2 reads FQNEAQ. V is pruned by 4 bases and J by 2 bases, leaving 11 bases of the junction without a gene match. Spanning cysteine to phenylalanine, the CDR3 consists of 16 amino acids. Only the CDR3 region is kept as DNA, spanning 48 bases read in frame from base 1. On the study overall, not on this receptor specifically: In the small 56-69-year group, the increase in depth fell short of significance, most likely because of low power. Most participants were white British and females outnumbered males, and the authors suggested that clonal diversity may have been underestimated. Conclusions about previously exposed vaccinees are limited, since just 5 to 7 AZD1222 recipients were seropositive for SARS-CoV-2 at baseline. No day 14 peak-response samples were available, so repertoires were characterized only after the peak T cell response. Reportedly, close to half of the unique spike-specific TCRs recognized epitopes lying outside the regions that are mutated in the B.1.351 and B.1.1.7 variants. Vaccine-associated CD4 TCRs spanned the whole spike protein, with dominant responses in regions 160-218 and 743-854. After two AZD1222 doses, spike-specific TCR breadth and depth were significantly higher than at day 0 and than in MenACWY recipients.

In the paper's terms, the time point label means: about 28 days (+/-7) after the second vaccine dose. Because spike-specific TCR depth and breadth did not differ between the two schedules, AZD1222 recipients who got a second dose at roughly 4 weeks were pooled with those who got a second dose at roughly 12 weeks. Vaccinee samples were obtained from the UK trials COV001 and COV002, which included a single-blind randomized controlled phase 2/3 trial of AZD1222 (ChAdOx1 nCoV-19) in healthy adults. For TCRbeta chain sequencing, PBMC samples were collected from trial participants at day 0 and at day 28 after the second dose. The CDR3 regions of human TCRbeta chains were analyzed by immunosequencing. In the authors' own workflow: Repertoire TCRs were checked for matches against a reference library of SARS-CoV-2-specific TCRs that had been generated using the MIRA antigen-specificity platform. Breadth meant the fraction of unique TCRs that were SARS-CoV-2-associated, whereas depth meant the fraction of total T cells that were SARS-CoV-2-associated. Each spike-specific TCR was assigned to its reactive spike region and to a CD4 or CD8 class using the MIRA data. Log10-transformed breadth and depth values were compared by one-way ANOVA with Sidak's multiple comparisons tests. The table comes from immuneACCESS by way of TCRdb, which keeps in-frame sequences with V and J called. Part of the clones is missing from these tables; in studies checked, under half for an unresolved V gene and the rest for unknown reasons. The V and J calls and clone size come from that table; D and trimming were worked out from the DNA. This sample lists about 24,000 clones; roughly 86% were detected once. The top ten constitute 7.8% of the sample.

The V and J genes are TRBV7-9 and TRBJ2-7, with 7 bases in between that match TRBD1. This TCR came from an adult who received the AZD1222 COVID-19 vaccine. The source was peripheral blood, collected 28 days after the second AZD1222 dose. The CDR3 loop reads CASSSSGTANPYEQYF. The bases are TGTGCCAGCAGCTCTAGTGGGACAGCTAACCCCTACGAGCAGTACTTC. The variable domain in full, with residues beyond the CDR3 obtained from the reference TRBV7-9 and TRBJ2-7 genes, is DTGVSQNPRHKITKRGQNVTFRCDPISEHNRLYWYRQTLGQGPEFLTYFQNEAQLEKSRLLSDRFSAERPKGSFSTLEIQRTEQGDSAMYLCASSSSGTANPYEQYFGPGTRLTVT.